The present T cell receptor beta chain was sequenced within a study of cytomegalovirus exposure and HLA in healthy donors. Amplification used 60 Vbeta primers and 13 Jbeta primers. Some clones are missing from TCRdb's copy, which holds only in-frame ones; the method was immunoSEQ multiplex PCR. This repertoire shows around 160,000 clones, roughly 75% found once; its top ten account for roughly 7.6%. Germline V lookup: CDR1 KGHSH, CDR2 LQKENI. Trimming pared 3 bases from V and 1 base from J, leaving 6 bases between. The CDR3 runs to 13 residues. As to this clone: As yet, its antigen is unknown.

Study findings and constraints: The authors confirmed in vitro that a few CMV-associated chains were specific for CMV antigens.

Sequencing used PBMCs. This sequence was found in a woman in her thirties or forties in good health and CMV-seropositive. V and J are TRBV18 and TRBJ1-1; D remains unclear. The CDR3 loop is CASSPTANTEAFF. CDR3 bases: TGTGCCAGCTCACCTACAGCGAACACTGAAGCTTTCTTT.